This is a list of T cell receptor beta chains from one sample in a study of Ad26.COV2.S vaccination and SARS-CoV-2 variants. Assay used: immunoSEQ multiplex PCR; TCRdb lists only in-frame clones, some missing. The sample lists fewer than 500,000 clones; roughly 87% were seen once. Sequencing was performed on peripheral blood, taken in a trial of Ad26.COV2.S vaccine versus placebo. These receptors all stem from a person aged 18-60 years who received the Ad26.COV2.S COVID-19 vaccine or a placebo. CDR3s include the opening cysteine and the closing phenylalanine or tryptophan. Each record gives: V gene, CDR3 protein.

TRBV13 CASSALRESPYEKLFF
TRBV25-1 CASSEFDFTGELFF
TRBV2 CASSGEYTDTQYF
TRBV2 CATGTGSIQYF
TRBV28 CASRKVESSYNSPLHF
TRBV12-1 CASSCKGGEQFF
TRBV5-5 CASSLADGLFGNIQYF
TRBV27 CASSLYWAPGTNEKLFF
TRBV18 CASSPDRGSGAPLHF
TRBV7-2 CASSLTGNTEAFF
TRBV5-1 CASSTTGASNYGYTF
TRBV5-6 CASSMSRGTRQETQYF
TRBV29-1 CSVGKDTQYF
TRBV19 CASTYRDNQPQHF
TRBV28 CASSPSNLAGYGYTF
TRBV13 CASSLGQGLRSYNSPLHF
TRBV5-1 CASSLAGKPVGDWAKRTYEQYF
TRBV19 CASSTTAGGYNEKLFF
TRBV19 CASGDGSGLEKLFF
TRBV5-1 CASSLEAGSSYEQYF
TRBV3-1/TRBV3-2 CASSQGPRDFSCIQYF
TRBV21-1 CASSKGSGVNTDTQYF
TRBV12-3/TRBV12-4 CASSGTATQYF
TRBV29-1 CSVLLQGYEQFF
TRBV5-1 CAKYVVDRGLISDSPLHF
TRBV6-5 CASSSTGTGAETQYF
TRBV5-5 CASSLVGRNSPLHF
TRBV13 CASSLGLAGDTQYF
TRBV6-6 CASSYGGREKLFF
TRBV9 CASSHMGRGHETQYF
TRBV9 CASSVAGGGNIQYF
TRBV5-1 CASSLAGEQYF
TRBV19 CASSIDGPDSPLHF